The sequence of this T cell receptor (beta chain) was determined in a study of monozygotic twins with inflammatory bowel disease (dated 2019 in TCRdb). Regarding the study in general: In total, 28 monozygotic twin pairs made up the full study: 19 Danish pairs, all IBD-discordant, plus nine German pairs, of which four were IBD-concordant and five were IBD-discordant. The search for disease-associated traits relied mainly on comparing IBD patients with their genetically identical healthy co-twins within discordant pairs. Each individual had, on average, about 151 000 unique TCRalpha sequences and 181 000 unique TCRbeta sequences available for analysis. Paper-wide results and their limitations: IBD patients had lower TCRbeta repertoire diversity, measured by the inverse Simpson index, than their healthy co-twins. The results gave no support for a single strong signal or clonotype linked to IBD. No difference in repertoire similarity was observed between concordant and discordant twins, possibly owing to limited statistical power. Different T cell subtypes could not be distinguished in the analysis. Differing immunosuppressive treatments among patients may have added background noise and inter-individual variability to the repertoires. Compared with healthy twins, IBD patients had fewer clonotypes in common with other individuals, a difference most pronounced in patients showing signs of disease activity.

The CDR3 numbers 17 residues from cysteine through phenylalanine. No DNA accompanies this entry. The germline V gene encodes CDR1 DFQATT and CDR2 SNEGSKA (reference sequence). Libraries were built with 5' RACE. Each TCR library was prepared from around 3.5 ug of total RNA. For each sample, cDNA was synthesized in eight separate reactions using SMARTScribe reverse transcriptase. During cDNA synthesis, template switching was used to introduce unique molecular identifiers that contained a 6-nucleotide sample barcode. Two nested PCRs of approximately 16 and 9 cycles amplified the TCRalpha and TCRbeta cDNA, and bead purification followed each PCR. Before amplification, cDNA was treated with uracil DNA-glycosylase and purified using the QIAquick PCR purification kit. In the second PCR, Illumina TruSeq-compatible adapters and sample-specific barcodes were added. Library quality and concentration were checked on TapeStation and Qubit, and libraries were pooled at 5 to 6.5 ng each. Sequencing of the pooled libraries was done on an Illumina HiSeq2500 single-index Rapid Run using custom sequencing primers and 2 x 100 bp reads. The authors processed their data as follows. MiGEC version 1.2.6 was used for UMI-based consensus assembly, which corrected PCR and sequencing errors. MiXCR version 2.1.1 was used to carry out V(D)J alignment, clonotype assembly and CDR3 extraction. Gene usage, clonotype sharing and MAIT/NKT TCR abundance were normalised by analysing the top 1000, 10 000 and 20 000 clonotypes per sample. After downsampling to 27 000 UMIs, diversity was calculated as the inverse Simpson index using the vegan R package. Paired Mann-Whitney U tests on discordant twin pairs were used, with Benjamini-Hochberg multiple-testing correction. TCRdb reprocessed the reads and assigns one entry to each CDR3 protein sequence, leaving out DNA. The V and J calls were not made by the authors but by TCRdb's processing. This sample's records show approximately 400,000 distinct CDR3 sequences. 2.4% of the sample is taken by the ten largest.

As regards this clonotype: Its antigen remains undetermined.

From each donor, an approximately 2.5 ml peripheral blood sample was collected into PAXgene tubes and kept at -80 degrees C. Total RNA was isolated from whole blood with the PAXgene blood miRNA kit on an automated QIAcube, without T cell sorting. Peripheral blood from monozygotic twin pairs who were concordant or discordant for inflammatory bowel disease underwent deep TCRalpha and TCRbeta repertoire profiling using unique molecular barcoding. Smoking habits were recorded for all twin pairs, with individuals classified as current, former or never smokers. This sequence was found in a human donor with ulcerative colitis or Crohn's disease, or a healthy co-twin of an affected twin (not recorded which). The rearrangement joined TRBV20-1 to TRBJ2-7; the TCRdb call, TRBD1, lacks DNA for checking. Sequenced input: blood. CDR3 loop: CSAREPTGARGSYEQYF.